One sample yielded the 18 T cell receptor beta chains listed below, sequenced in a study of T cell repertoires in cytomegalovirus infection. In TCRdb, the reads were re-called with MiXCR into one record per CDR3 protein. The table lists 150,000 to 200,000 distinct CDR3 sequences, 28% of them singletons. The sequenced sample consisted of PBMCs. Source of these receptors: a human donor in good health (CMV status not recorded). Some clones in this sample may be carry-over from other donors' samples.

In this sample, this clonotype turned up once. With a much larger clone just one base away, this may be a read error. This sequence joins TRBV3-1 and TRBJ2-1, with D possibly TRBD2 on 7 matching bases. Germline CDR1 reads LGHDT; CDR2 reads YNNKEL (reference sequence). CDR3 size: 18 residues. The CDR3 region is CASSQDWGGARGNNEEFF. The CDR3 region has the DNA TGTGCCAGCAGCCAAGATTGGGGGGGGGCCCGGGGGAACAATGAGGAGTTCTTC.

This clonotype appeared many times. This chain connects TRBV7-2 to TRBJ1-6, with D possibly being TRBD1 (5 bases). Germline CDR1 and CDR2: SGHTA and FQGNSA. The CDR3 has 16 residues. Trimming removed 4 bases at V and 3 bases at J, with 13 bases between. The CDR3 reads CASSSGGSLYNSPLHF. CDR3 DNA sequence: TGTGCCAGCAGCTCCGGGGGGAGCCTCTATAATTCACCCCTCCACTTT.

The genes are TRBV4-1 and TRBJ2-2, with TRBD2 matching over 11 bases. Germline values: CDR1 MGHRA, CDR2 YSYEKL. The V and J ends lost 5 bases and 5 bases, in that order; junction bases with no gene match: 10. The CDR3 is made up of 17 amino acids. CDR3 DNA sequence: TGCGCCAGCAGCAGCGAACTAGCGGGGGCGGGGACCGGGGAGCTGTTTTTT. Protein sequence: CASSSELAGAGTGELFF.

In its sample, this clonotype was seen many times. The chain uses TRBV7-8 and TRBJ2-7, with 8 bases identical to TRBD2. The V gene's germline CDR1 is SGHVS and CDR2 FQNEAQ. With V trimmed by 4 bases and J by 2 bases, 7 bases remained unmatched. This CDR3 comprises 15 residues. CDR3 in amino acids: CASSSGGGGPYEQYF. CDR3 bases: TGTGCCAGCAGCTCCGGAGGCGGGGGGCCCTACGAGCAGTACTTC.

V gene TRBV5-1 combines with J gene TRBJ2-3, with D perhaps matching TRBD1 (5 bases). V lost 3 bases to trimming and J lost 12 bases, with 20 bases between them. Germline CDR1 reads SGHRS; CDR2 reads YFSETQ. The CDR3 loop spans 14 amino acids. CDR3 residues: CASSSPSRGAFQYF. DNA of the CDR3: TGCGCCAGCAGCTCCCCCAGTAGGGGCGCCTTCCAGTATTTT.

The J gene is TRBJ2-5, the V gene TRBV7-3; D is undetermined. CDR3 length: 13 residues. With 4 bases removed from V and 4 bases from J, the gap between germline ends came to 10 bases. The germline V gene encodes CDR1 SGHTA and CDR2 FQGTGA. CDR3 sequence: CASSSDFRETQYF. The DNA of the CDR3 is TGTGCCAGCAGCTCCGACTTTAGAGAGACCCAGTACTTC.

V gene TRBV5-1 combines with J gene TRBJ2-7, with D possibly called TRBD1 or TRBD2 (5 bases each). This CDR3 is 15 amino acids long. V lost 4 bases and J lost 3, with 17 bases in between. Germline V gives CDR1 SGHRS, CDR2 YFSETQ. The CDR3 here is CASSQTGTDDYEQYF. The CDR3 DNA follows: TGCGCCAGCAGCCAGACCGGGACCGACGACTACGAGCAGTACTTC. Complete variable domain (other parts from reference TRBV5-1 and TRBJ2-7): KAGVTQTPRYLIKTRGQQVTLSCSPISGHRSVSWYQQTPGQGLQFLFEYFSETQRNKGNFPGRFSGRQFSNSRSEMNVSTLELGDSALYLCASSQTGTDDYEQYFGPGTRLTVT.

The rearrangement links TRBV5-1 to TRBJ2-1, with D possibly matching TRBD2 (6 bases). Germline lookup yields CDR1 SGHRS and CDR2 YFSETQ. The length of the CDR3 is 13 residues. The V gene lost 4 bases and the J gene lost 6 bases, with 11 bases spanning the gap. As DNA, the CDR3 is TGCGCCAGCAGCGCCGGGACTTCCAATGAGCAGTTCTTC. Translation gives CASSAGTSNEQFF.

The chain is built from TRBV20-1 and TRBJ1-2; TRBD1 aligns across 7 bases. Trimming took 0 bases from V and 4 from J; bases not matched to a gene: 5. This CDR3 contains 14 residues. Germline values: CDR1 DFQATT, CDR2 SNEGSKA (reference sequence). Here the CDR3 reads CSARDPRDSYGYTF. The CDR3 DNA is TGCAGTGCTAGAGATCCTCGGGACAGCTATGGCTACACCTTC.

This clonotype has only a few counts. V and J are TRBV11-2 and TRBJ2-1, with 13 bases matching TRBD2. The CDR3 sequence is 21 residues long. V gave up 3 bases and J gave up 0 bases; unmatched junction bases: 14. Per the germline V gene, CDR1 is SGHAT and CDR2 is FQNNGV. The chain's CDR3 is CASSFLRGTSGVTSSYNEQFF. DNA of the CDR3: TGTGCCAGCAGCTTCCTTCGGGGGACTAGCGGGGTGACGAGCTCCTACAATGAGCAGTTCTTC.

This clonotype was detected ten times or more. The chain carries TRBV7-2 and TRBJ1-2, with D perhaps matching TRBD1 (5 bases). The CDR3 sequence is 15 residues long. Germline CDR1 SGHTA, CDR2 FQGNSA. With 8 bases removed from V and 2 bases from J, the gap between germline ends came to 18 bases. CDR3 residues: CASGIEGASNYGYTF. The DNA of the CDR3 is TGTGCCAGCGGTATAGAAGGGGCGAGCAACTATGGCTACACCTTC.

In this sample, this clonotype turned up a few times. The rearrangement links TRBV7-8 to TRBJ2-3; 9 nucleotides align to TRBD2. This CDR3 is 17 amino acids long. Trimming at V came to 5 bases and at J to 2 bases, leaving 11 bases not matched to a gene. The germline V gene has CDR1 SGHVS and CDR2 FQNEAQ. The CDR3 sequence: CASSLGLARLSTDTQYF. The CDR3 coding sequence is TGTGCCAGCAGCCTTGGACTAGCGAGACTATCCACAGATACGCAGTATTTT.

This clonotype was recorded a few times. The chain recombines TRBV14 with TRBJ1-3; D is undetermined. The V end was cut by 2 bases, the J end by 4 bases, with 3 bases between. This CDR3 is built from 12 residues. Germline assignment: CDR1 SGHDN and CDR2 FVKESK. CDR3 residues: CASSQTGNTIYF. CDR3 coding DNA: TGTGCCAGCAGCCAAACCGGAAACACCATATATTTT.

Many counts were recorded for this clonotype. The chain carries TRBV6-2 or TRBV6-3 and TRBJ1-5, with 7 bases that match TRBD1. Per germline, CDR1 MNHEY and CDR2 SVGEGT. The CDR3 is made up of 13 amino acids. Trimming at V came to 7 bases and at J to 5 bases, leaving 5 bases not matched to a gene. The CDR3 DNA reads as TGTGCCAGCACTGGACAGGTTTATCAGCCCCAGCATTTT. It yields the protein CASTGQVYQPQHF.

The sample holds many counts of this clonotype. The rearrangement uses TRBV7-2 and TRBJ2-1; possibly TRBD1 for D (5 bases). Germline values: CDR1 SGHTA, CDR2 FQGNSA. The CDR3 spans 13 residues. The V and J ends lost 8 bases and 4 bases respectively, with 12 bases between them. The CDR3 reads CASGTGLYNEQFF. CDR3 DNA: TGTGCCAGCGGTACAGGCCTTTACAATGAGCAGTTCTTC.

The chain links TRBV7-9 to TRBJ2-7, with 9 bases identical to TRBD1. The V gene's germline CDR1 is SEHNR and CDR2 FQNEAQ (reference sequence). Trimming cost V 5 bases and J 6 bases; bases outside gene matches: 5. This CDR3 spans 13 amino acids. The CDR3 loop is CASSHGTGSEQYF. DNA for the CDR3: TGTGCCAGCAGCCACGGGACAGGGAGCGAGCAGTACTTC.

This sequence joins TRBV7-8 and TRBJ2-5; 10 nucleotides align to TRBD2. V was pared by 0 bases and J by 5 bases, with 15 bases of the junction left unmatched. Looked up from germline, CDR1 is SGHVS and CDR2 is FQNEAQ. The CDR3 extends over 19 amino acids. DNA for the CDR3: TGTGCCAGCAGCTTAGCCCCCGGAAGACTAGCGGGTGCCGGGGAGACCCAGTACTTC. Its translation is CASSLAPGRLAGAGETQYF. The whole variable domain, filled in from reference TRBV7-8 and TRBJ2-5, reads GAGVSQSPRYKVAKRGQDVALRCDPISGHVSLFWYQQALGQGPEFLTYFQNEAQLDKSGLPSDRFFAERPEGSVSTLKIQRTQQEDSAVYLCASSLAPGRLAGAGETQYFGPGTRLLVL.

The genes are TRBV2 and TRBJ1-3; maybe TRBD1 (6 bases). Germline values: CDR1 SNHLY, CDR2 FYNNEI. This CDR3 is built from 13 residues. DNA of the CDR3: TGTGCATCACAGGGAGGGACTGGAAACACCATATATTTT. Its translation is CASQGGTGNTIYF.